A single sample gave rise to the 30 T cell receptor beta chains below, sequenced in a study of blood T cell repertoires in COVID-19. Profiled with immunoSEQ multiplex PCR; TCRdb holds only in-frame clones, not every one. Found here are about 30,000 clones, over 80% of them singletons; the top ten hold 11% to 15%. Sequencing was done on a sample of peripheral blood. The receptors shown here come from a man between 60 and 75 years old with active COVID-19.

This clone was detected only once. The genes are TRBV7-8 and TRBJ2-4; a possible D gene is TRBD1 (6 bases). V lost 1 base, J lost 1 base, and 11 bases lay in between. CDR1 is SGHVS, CDR2 FQNEAQ, per germline. CDR3 length: 16 amino acids. CDR3 residues: CASSLVQGLAKNIQYF. As DNA, the CDR3 is TGTGCCAGCAGCTTAGTTCAGGGGCTGGCCAAAAACATTCAGTACTTC.

The V gene is TRBV10-2, the J gene TRBJ2-4, with TRBD2 matching 10 bases. V was pared by 2 bases and J by 2 bases, with 9 bases of the junction left unmatched. Germline V gene lookup returns CDR1 WSHSY and CDR2 SAAADI. The CDR3 covers 18 residues. The CDR3 sequence: CASSERLAGEWTKNIQYF. CDR3 nucleotide sequence: TGCGCCAGCAGTGAGCGTCTAGCGGGGGAATGGACCAAAAACATTCAGTACTTC.

CDR3 DNA sequence: TGTGCCAGCAGGTCCCCCGGGACAGCGAACACCGGGGAGCTGTTTTTT. Amino acid sequence: CASRSPGTANTGELFF. The chain uses TRBV7-9 and TRBJ2-2, with TRBD1 matching over 7 bases. J lost 0 bases, V lost 6 bases, and 7 bases had no gene match. Germline V gives CDR1 SEHNR, CDR2 FQNEAQ (reference sequence). The CDR3 extends over 16 amino acids. Supplemented by reference TRBV7-9 and TRBJ2-2, the full variable domain reads DTGVSQNPRHKITKRGQNVTFRCDPISEHNRLYWYRQTLGQGPEFLTYFQNEAQLEKSRLLSDRFSAERPKGSFSTLEIQRTEQGDSAMYLCASRSPGTANTGELFFGEGSRLTVL.

The table lists this clone with a few counts. The chain is built from TRBV18 and TRBJ2-7; 11 positions match TRBD1. Germline V CDR1 and CDR2: KGHSH, LQKENI. This CDR3 comprises 14 residues. The V segment lost 4 bases and the J segment 6 bases; nucleotides outside the gene matches: 5. CDR3 residues: CASSLGQGAAEQYF. CDR3 in DNA: TGTGCCAGCTCACTAGGACAGGGGGCGGCCGAGCAGTACTTC.

This sequence joins TRBV29-1 and TRBJ1-2; D may be TRBD1 (6 bases). The CDR3 runs to 14 residues. V was pared by 7 bases and J by 4 bases, with 19 bases between. Germline V gene sequence: CDR1 SQVTM, CDR2 ANQGSEA. CDR3 loop: CSAFEQGEAYGYTF. In DNA form, the CDR3 reads TGCAGCGCATTCGAACAGGGAGAGGCCTATGGCTACACCTTC. Full variable domain (rest looked up from reference TRBV29-1 and TRBJ1-2): SAVISQKPSRDICQRGTSLTIQCQVDSQVTMMFWYRQQPGQSLTLIATANQGSEATYESGFVIDKFPISRPNLTFSTLTVSNMSPEDSSIYLCSAFEQGEAYGYTFGSGTRLTVV.

The V call is TRBV5-1, the J call TRBJ2-1; 8 bases fit TRBD2. CDR1 SGHRS and CDR2 YFSETQ come from the germline V gene. There are 17 residues in the CDR3. The ends lost 5 bases at V and 3 bases at J; junction bases unmatched: 13. This CDR3 is CASSLQGAGAFYNEQFF. CDR3 in DNA: TGCGCCAGCAGTCTTCAGGGAGCGGGAGCTTTCTACAATGAGCAGTTCTTC.

The rearrangement links TRBV6-5 to TRBJ1-1, with 10 positions matching TRBD1. V was clipped by 5 bases and J by 11 bases; unmatched bases: 14. The CDR3 runs to 15 residues. Germline-derived CDR1 and CDR2 are MNHEY and SVGAGI. The CDR3, as DNA: TGTGCCAGCAGTACCCTCGGACAGGGGGAAGTAGGGGCTTTCTTT. Translation: CASSTLGQGEVGAFF.

The chain links TRBV7-3 to TRBJ1-1; D possibly corresponds to TRBD1 (6 bases). The V and J ends lost 5 bases and 1 base respectively, with 8 bases between them. CDR1 and CDR2 (germline): SGHTA, FQGTGA. The CDR3 sequence is 13 residues long. CDR3: CASSQQGNTEAFF. The CDR3 region has the DNA TGTGCCAGCAGCCAACAGGGGAACACTGAAGCTTTCTTT.

The rearrangement joins TRBV19 to TRBJ2-2, with D possibly TRBD2 on 6 matching bases. The V end lost 4 bases, the J end lost 4 bases, and 10 bases lay between the germline ends. CDR1 is LNHDA, CDR2 SQIVND, per germline (reference sequence). This CDR3 is 14 amino acids long. The CDR3 region has the DNA TGTGCCAGTAGTAAAGGGACTTTCACCGGGGAGCTGTTTTTT. Amino acid sequence: CASSKGTFTGELFF.

The J gene is TRBJ2-3, the V gene TRBV24-1; 7 bases fit TRBD1. CDR1 KGHDR and CDR2 SFDVKD come from the germline V gene. CDR3 size: 15 residues. J gave up 5 bases and V 3 bases, and 7 bases lay outside the gene matches. Here the CDR3 reads CATSDRTGPKDTQYF. Here the CDR3 DNA reads TGTGCCACCAGTGATAGGACAGGCCCTAAAGATACGCAGTATTTT.

V and J are TRBV19 and TRBJ2-1; TRBD2 agrees at 12 bases. Germline V gene lookup returns CDR1 LNHDA and CDR2 SQIVND (reference sequence). The V gene end was trimmed by 2 bases and the J gene end by 7 bases; junction bases not matched to a gene: 6. There are 16 residues in the CDR3. CDR3 coding DNA: TGTGCCAGTAGTATATTGACTAGCGGGAGTGCGAATGAGCAGTTCTTC. This encodes CASSILTSGSANEQFF. The full variable domain, its missing parts supplied by reference TRBV19 and TRBJ2-1, is DGGITQSPKYLFRKEGQNVTLSCEQNLNHDAMYWYRQDPGQGLRLIYYSQIVNDFQKGDIAEGYSVSREKKESFPLTVTSAQKNPTAFYLCASSILTSGSANEQFFGPGTRLTVL.

The V gene is TRBV29-1, the J gene TRBJ2-7, with 8 positions matching TRBD1. The CDR3 runs 13 residues. Germline V gene lookup returns CDR1 SQVTM and CDR2 ANQGSEA. The V gene end was trimmed by 3 bases and the J gene end by 7 bases; junction bases not matched to a gene: 8. The CDR3 reads CSVEPGQGLEQYF. CDR3 coding DNA: TGCAGCGTTGAGCCCGGACAGGGATTAGAGCAGTACTTC.

J is TRBJ1-3 and V is TRBV29-1, with 8 bases identical to TRBD1. The germline CDR1 and CDR2 sequences are SQVTM and ANQGSEA. The length of the CDR3 is 14 residues. The V segment lost 4 bases and the J segment 3 bases; nucleotides outside the gene matches: 5. The CDR3 DNA sequence: TGCAGCGTTGCCCGGACAGGGTTTGGAAACACCATATATTTT. Its translation: CSVARTGFGNTIYF.

The rearrangement uses TRBV9 and TRBJ2-2; 14 bases match TRBD2. The V gene end was trimmed by 0 bases and the J gene end by 3 bases; junction bases not matched to a gene: 7. Germline V gene sequence: CDR1 SGDLS, CDR2 YYNGEE. The CDR3 has 19 residues. CDR3 nucleotide sequence: TGTGCCAGCAGCGTAGAAGGACTAGCGGGAGGATCGGACACCGGGGAGCTGTTTTTT. It is translated as CASSVEGLAGGSDTGELFF. The complete variable domain, with remaining parts taken from reference TRBV9 and TRBJ2-2, reads DSGVTQTPKHLITATGQRVTLRCSPRSGDLSVYWYQQSLDQGLQFLIQYYNGEERAKGNILERFSAQQFPDLHSELNLSSLELGDSALYFCASSVEGLAGGSDTGELFFGEGSRLTVL.

This chain connects TRBV7-8 to TRBJ2-3; TRBD2 agrees at 10 bases. CDR1 and CDR2 (germline): SGHVS, FQNEAQ. V gave up 5 bases and J gave up 6 bases; unmatched junction bases: 8. The CDR3 has 15 amino acids. The CDR3 protein is CASSDRLAGYDTQYF. The CDR3 nucleotides are TGTGCCAGCAGCGATAGACTAGCGGGTTACGATACGCAGTATTTT.

This chain connects TRBV7-9 to TRBJ2-2; no definite D call. Per germline, CDR1 SEHNR and CDR2 FQNEAQ (reference sequence). V gave up 5 bases and J gave up 0 bases, with 10 bases separating them. This CDR3 has 15 amino acids. CDR3 sequence reads: CASSPPRANTGELFF. In nucleotides, the CDR3 is TGTGCCAGCAGCCCGCCCCGGGCGAACACCGGGGAGCTGTTTTTT.

V is TRBV29-1 and J is TRBJ2-1; 10 positions agree with TRBD2. With 8 bases clipped from V and 2 bases from J, the junction kept 9 bases outside the gene matches. The CDR3 sequence is 15 residues long. From germline, CDR1 is SQVTM and CDR2 ANQGSEA. In nucleotides, the CDR3 is TGCAGCTCTTACCCAGGACTAGCGGCCTACAATGAGCAGTTCTTC. Protein sequence: CSSYPGLAAYNEQFF.

The J gene is TRBJ2-3, the V gene TRBV6-6, with 9 bases aligning to TRBD2. V was clipped by 7 bases and J by 5 bases; unmatched bases: 13. The CDR3 is made up of 16 amino acids. The germline gives CDR1 MNHNY, CDR2 SVGAGI (reference sequence). As DNA, the CDR3 is TGTGCCAGCACCCCTGCTAGCGGGATCGCAGGAGATACGCAGTATTTT. Amino acid sequence: CASTPASGIAGDTQYF.

The chain couples TRBV27 to TRBJ2-7; TRBD1 aligns across 10 bases. Losses at the gene ends were 5 bases for V and 7 bases for J; bases not matched to a gene: 11. Germline lookup yields CDR1 MNHEY and CDR2 SMNVEV (reference sequence). This CDR3 has 15 residues. In DNA, the CDR3 is TGTGCCAGCAGTGCCTCCGGGACAGGGGCGTGGGAGCAGTACTTC. It codes for CASSASGTGAWEQYF.

This clone was detected a few times. J is TRBJ2-5 and V is TRBV9; 8 nucleotides match TRBD2. The CDR3 contains 15 residues. Losses at the gene ends were 0 bases for V and 1 base for J; bases not matched to a gene: 2. The germline V gene encodes CDR1 SGDLS and CDR2 YYNGEE. CDR3 nucleotide sequence: TGTGCCAGCAGCGTAGGGACTAGCCTCCAAGAGACCCAGTACTTC. Translated: CASSVGTSLQETQYF.

This rearrangement joins TRBV27 to TRBJ2-7, with 9 bases that match TRBD1. CDR3 length equals 15 residues. Germline V gene lookup returns CDR1 MNHEY and CDR2 SMNVEV (reference sequence). Trimming removed 7 bases from V and 5 bases from J; junction bases left unmatched: 12. The CDR3 DNA sequence: TGTGCCAGCAACAAACGGGACAGGGCGTCTCACGAGCAGTACTTC. Translation gives CASNKRDRASHEQYF.

The rearrangement links TRBV29-1 to TRBJ1-2; the D gene is possibly TRBD1 (5 bases). The CDR3 has 13 amino acids. The germline V gene has CDR1 SQVTM and CDR2 ANQGSEA. Trimming took 6 bases from V and 4 from J, leaving 15 bases between them. CDR3 coding DNA: TGCAGCGTCTCCCCCGGTGGGGCCTATGGCTACACCTTC. It translates to CSVSPGGAYGYTF. The complete variable domain, with remaining parts taken from reference TRBV29-1 and TRBJ1-2, reads SAVISQKPSRDICQRGTSLTIQCQVDSQVTMMFWYRQQPGQSLTLIATANQGSEATYESGFVIDKFPISRPNLTFSTLTVSNMSPEDSSIYLCSVSPGGAYGYTFGSGTRLTVV.

The rearrangement uses TRBV29-1 and TRBJ1-2; D not certain. Trimming shortened V by 3 bases and J by 12 bases, and 14 bases separated the two germline ends. Germline lookup yields CDR1 SQVTM and CDR2 ANQGSEA. The CDR3 is 11 residues long. The CDR3 DNA reads TGCAGCGTTGACCTAAGCTCGGGAAACACCTTC. This translates into CSVDLSSGNTF.

The CDR3 region is CASTPSGGHEQYF. The CDR3 nucleotides are TGTGCCAGCACTCCGAGCGGGGGGCACGAGCAGTACTTC. The chain links TRBV6-5 to TRBJ2-7; 9 bases match TRBD2. This CDR3 comprises 13 residues. The V and J ends lost 7 bases and 5 bases, in that order; junction bases with no gene match: 6. Germline V lookup: CDR1 MNHEY, CDR2 SVGAGI.

V usage is TRBV9 and J usage is TRBJ2-2; 10 positions agree with TRBD2. Trimming cost V 0 bases and J 1 base; bases outside gene matches: 9. The CDR3 has 19 residues. Germline V lookup: CDR1 SGDLS, CDR2 YYNGEE. CDR3 sequence: CASSVGLAGGAGNTGELFF. The CDR3 coding sequence is TGTGCCAGCAGCGTAGGGTTAGCGGGAGGTGCGGGGAACACCGGGGAGCTGTTTTTT.

This chain joins TRBV12-3 or TRBV12-4 and TRBJ2-2, with D possibly TRBD1 on 6 matching bases. V was cut by 6 bases and J by 7 bases, with 12 bases left in between. CDR3 length equals 13 residues. The CDR3 nucleotides read TGTGCCAGCAGCGTGGGACACGGCGGGGAGCTGTTTTTT. Amino acids: CASSVGHGGELFF.

The J gene is TRBJ2-7, the V gene TRBV19; 7 bases are shared with TRBD1. V lost 5 bases and J lost 4; bases outside the gene matches: 14. Per the germline V gene, CDR1 is LNHDA and CDR2 is SQIVND (reference sequence). CDR3 size: 16 residues. The CDR3 reads CASSEPYRWDSYEQYF. The CDR3 DNA follows: TGTGCCAGTAGTGAACCCTACCGTTGGGACAGTTACGAGCAGTACTTC.

The chain uses TRBV28 and TRBJ1-5, with D possibly TRBD1 on 5 matching bases. The CDR3 has 16 amino acids. V was clipped by 5 bases and J by 11 bases, with 25 bases between them. Germline-derived CDR1 and CDR2 are MDHEN and SYDVKM. The CDR3 DNA sequence: TGTGCCAGCAGTCCGTCGGGGGAGCAGAGTAGAAAGGCCCAGCATTTT. It is translated as CASSPSGEQSRKAQHF.

This clone was picked up a small number of times. The chain carries TRBV4-1 and TRBJ2-7; 10 bases map to TRBD2. Germline V CDR1 and CDR2: MGHRA, YSYEKL. The V segment lost 3 bases and the J segment 2 bases; nucleotides outside the gene matches: 7. CDR3 size: 16 residues. The CDR3 here is CASSQALSGRTYEQYF. The DNA for the CDR3 is TGCGCCAGCAGCCAGGCCCTTAGCGGGAGGACCTACGAGCAGTACTTC.

The rearrangement uses TRBV5-1 and TRBJ2-7; D possibly corresponds to TRBD1 (7 bases). The germline gives CDR1 SGHRS, CDR2 YFSETQ. The V and J ends lost 2 bases and 5 bases respectively, with 14 bases between them. The CDR3 consists of 14 residues. The CDR3 region has the DNA TGCGCCAGCAGCTTCGGTAGCGGACAGGACGAGCAGTACTTC. Protein: CASSFGSGQDEQYF.